These 2 T cell receptor beta chains originate from one sample sequenced in a study of cytomegalovirus exposure and HLA in healthy donors. PCR amplification relied on 60 Vbeta primers (plus 13 Jbeta primers). The method was immunoSEQ multiplex PCR; TCRdb's version includes in-frame clones alone and lacks a portion of them. Of 120,000 or so clones detected, around 79% appear once; the ten largest clones hold 6.3%. Sequencing input: PBMCs. Receptors were obtained from a middle-aged woman in good health and CMV-seronegative.

This clone was seen once. The rearrangement links TRBV7-2 to TRBJ2-1; maybe TRBD2 (6 bases). The CDR3 has 13 residues. The germline V gene has CDR1 SGHTA and CDR2 FQGNSA. The ends were cut back, 3 bases at V and 4 bases at J, with 7 bases in the middle. The CDR3 DNA follows: TGTGCCAGCAGCTTCCTAGCGTACAATGAGCAGTTCTTC. Translation gives CASSFLAYNEQFF.

This clone was observed a single time. The chain combines TRBV2 with TRBJ2-5, with a tentative D call TRBD1 (7 bases). CDR1 SNHLY and CDR2 FYNNEI come from the germline V gene. Trimming shortened V by 7 bases and J by 5 bases, and 14 bases separated the two germline ends. The CDR3 extends over 13 amino acids. The DNA for the CDR3 is TGTGCCAGCACGACAGGGAGGAGTGAGACCCAGTACTTC. Its translation is CASTTGRSETQYF.